These 22 T cell receptor beta chains came from one sample sequenced in a study of blood T cell repertoires in COVID-19. Assay: immunoSEQ multiplex PCR; the TCRdb copy retains only in-frame clones and omits some. This sample has roughly 80,000 clones; around 88% occur once, and the top ten carry around 5.1%. The specimen was peripheral blood. These receptors were collected from a woman of 80 years or more with active or convalescent COVID-19.

The chain uses TRBV19 and TRBJ1-5; no definite D call. Trimming shortened V by 5 bases and J by 0 bases, and 14 bases separated the two germline ends. Germline CDR1 is LNHDA and CDR2 is SQIVND (reference sequence). This CDR3 has 16 residues. Here the CDR3 reads CASSPQTGISNQPQHF. In nucleotides, the CDR3 is TGTGCCAGTAGTCCCCAGACGGGAATTAGCAATCAGCCCCAGCATTTT.

This chain links TRBV7-9 with TRBJ2-1, with TRBD2 matching over 11 bases. V was pared by 5 bases and J by 4 bases, with 10 bases of the junction left unmatched. This CDR3 has 17 amino acids. The germline gives CDR1 SEHNR, CDR2 FQNEAQ (reference sequence). The CDR3 spells CASSPTSSGRTYNEQFF. In DNA form, the CDR3 reads TGTGCCAGCAGCCCGACCTCTAGCGGGAGGACATACAATGAGCAGTTCTTC.

The chain recombines TRBV5-1 with TRBJ2-5; 12 bases fit TRBD2. Per the germline V gene, CDR1 is SGHRS and CDR2 is YFSETQ. After removal of 0 bases from V and 5 bases from J, the junction contained 8 bases not matched to a gene. The CDR3 extends over 17 amino acids. CDR3 bases: TGCGCCAGCAGCTTGGGGCTAGCGGGAGGGTCTTGGGAGACCCAGTACTTC. Its translation is CASSLGLAGGSWETQYF. Full variable domain (remainder filled in from reference TRBV5-1 and TRBJ2-5): KAGVTQTPRYLIKTRGQQVTLSCSPISGHRSVSWYQQTPGQGLQFLFEYFSETQRNKGNFPGRFSGRQFSNSRSEMNVSTLELGDSALYLCASSLGLAGGSWETQYFGPGTRLLVL.

This clone has a handful of counts. The chain joins TRBV9 to TRBJ2-7, with no clear D. This CDR3 region has 13 residues. V gave up 3 bases and J gave up 3 bases, with 10 bases separating them. In germline, CDR1 is SGDLS, CDR2 YYNGEE. CDR3 in DNA: TGTGCCAGCAGCGCAGGTGGCTTCTACGAGCAGTACTTC. Translation gives CASSAGGFYEQYF.

The CDR3 DNA sequence: TGTGCCAGCAGTGAAGTACCTACCTACGAGCAGTACTTC. This sequence encodes CASSEVPTYEQYF. The chain combines TRBV6-1 with TRBJ2-7; no reliable D call. CDR1 is MNHNS and CDR2 is SASEGT in the germline V gene. This CDR3 is 13 amino acids long. V lost 1 base, J lost 2 bases, and 6 bases lay in between.

The chain uses TRBV7-8 and TRBJ2-1; D may be TRBD2 (5 bases). Germline CDR1 is SGHVS and CDR2 is FQNEAQ. This CDR3 spans 15 amino acids. V was cut by 2 bases and J by 5 bases, with 13 bases left in between. CDR3 sequence: CASSLSQRHHNEQFF. DNA for the CDR3: TGTGCCAGCAGCTTATCTCAGCGGCACCACAATGAGCAGTTCTTC.

The V call is TRBV3-1 (or the pseudogene TRBV3-2), the J call TRBJ2-7; 7 nucleotides align to TRBD1. The CDR3 sequence is 16 residues long. V shed 5 bases and J 0 bases; nucleotides not matched to a gene: 10. Per the germline V gene, CDR1 is LGHDT and CDR2 is YNNKEL (reference sequence). In nucleotides, the CDR3 is TGTGCCAGCAGCAACCGAAACAGGGGAAGCTCCTACGAGCAGTACTTC. Its translation is CASSNRNRGSSYEQYF.

The chain links TRBV28 to TRBJ1-1; TRBD1 matches at 7 bases. The V segment lost 7 bases and the J segment 11 bases; nucleotides outside the gene matches: 16. Germline loops: CDR1 MDHEN, CDR2 SYDVKM. The CDR3 consists of 14 residues. The CDR3: CASISLGQRSEAFF. CDR3 sequence (DNA): TGTGCCAGCATCTCCTTGGGACAGCGGTCGGAGGCTTTCTTT. Complete variable domain (other parts from reference TRBV28 and TRBJ1-1): DVKVTQSSRYLVKRTGEKVFLECVQDMDHENMFWYRQDPGLGLRLIYFSYDVKMKEKGDIPEGYSVSREKKERFSLILESASTNQTSMYLCASISLGQRSEAFFGQGTRLTVV.

In this sample, this clone is medium-sized. This chain uses TRBV24-1 with TRBJ2-2; D is perhaps TRBD1 (6 bases). The CDR3 contains 14 residues. Germline V lookup: CDR1 KGHDR, CDR2 SFDVKD. Trimming removed 6 bases at V and 5 bases at J, with 12 bases between. CDR3 amino acids: CATSTGSMTGELFF. Here the CDR3 DNA reads TGTGCCACCAGTACAGGGTCGATGACCGGGGAGCTGTTTTTT.

The chain is built from TRBV3-1 (or the pseudogene TRBV3-2) and TRBJ2-2, with 11 bases fitting TRBD2. From germline, CDR1 is LGHDT and CDR2 YNNKEL (reference sequence). J lost 8 bases, V lost 5 bases, and 7 bases had no gene match. CDR3 size: 15 residues. CDR3 in DNA: TGTGCCAGCAGCGATAGCGGGGGGGCCCAAGGGGAGCTGTTTTTT. Encoded protein: CASSDSGGAQGELFF.

The J gene is TRBJ2-5, the V gene TRBV7-3, with D perhaps TRBD1 (6 bases). The germline V and J ends were trimmed by 2 bases and 1 base, with 11 bases remaining between them. There are 15 residues in the CDR3. The V gene's germline CDR1 is SGHTA and CDR2 FQGTGA. Here the CDR3 reads CASSLLGALQETQYF. As DNA, the CDR3 is TGTGCCAGCAGCTTATTGGGGGCGCTCCAAGAGACCCAGTACTTC.

CDR3 sequence: CASSPKRDSSNYGYTF. The CDR3 nucleotides read TGTGCCAGCTCCCCTAAAAGGGACAGCTCTAACTATGGCTACACCTTC. The V gene is TRBV18, the J gene TRBJ1-2; 7 bases are shared with TRBD1. Germline trimming cut 6 bases from V and 0 bases from J; bases unmatched to any gene: 10. This CDR3 comprises 16 residues. Germline CDR1 KGHSH, CDR2 LQKENI.

This chain joins TRBV30 and TRBJ2-1; 7 bases match TRBD2. The CDR3 is made up of 14 amino acids. The J segment lost 4 bases and the V segment lost 1 base, leaving 4 bases of the junction unmatched. From germline, CDR1 is GTSNPN and CDR2 SVGIG (reference sequence). The chain's CDR3 is CAWSAGTKYNEQFF. CDR3 DNA: TGTGCCTGGAGTGCAGGGACTAAGTACAATGAGCAGTTCTTC.

This clone occurred once. The chain combines TRBV27 with TRBJ2-7, with D possibly matching TRBD2 (7 bases). The germline V and J ends were trimmed by 2 bases and 3 bases, with 14 bases remaining between them. Germline CDR1 MNHEY, CDR2 SMNVEV (reference sequence). This CDR3 contains 15 residues. The DNA for the CDR3 is TGTGCCAGCAGTTTAAGGGGGGGACGTGGCTACGAGCAGTACTTC. Amino acids: CASSLRGGRGYEQYF.

The chain joins TRBV5-5 to TRBJ2-1, with TRBD1 matching 7 bases. The trim removed 1 base at V and 1 base at J, leaving 5 bases unmatched. The CDR3 has 16 residues. Looked up from germline, CDR1 is SGHKS and CDR2 is YYEKEE (reference sequence). The CDR3 DNA sequence: TGTGCCAGCAGCTTGCCCGGGACAGATTCCTACAATGAGCAGTTCTTC. Its protein is CASSLPGTDSYNEQFF.

The V gene is TRBV7-9, the J gene TRBJ2-7; D is possibly TRBD1 (5 bases). V was shortened by 5 bases and J by 9 bases, with 11 bases between the two germline ends. Germline V gene lookup returns CDR1 SEHNR and CDR2 FQNEAQ (reference sequence). This CDR3 is built from 11 residues. The CDR3 is CASSPQGVQYF. The CDR3, as DNA: TGTGCCAGCAGCCCCCAGGGCGTGCAGTACTTC.

The CDR3 sequence: CASSWDRGTDTQYF. The CDR3 bases are TGTGCCAGCAGTTGGGACAGGGGCACAGATACGCAGTATTTT. The chain has TRBV6-5 and TRBJ2-3, with 9 bases lining up with TRBD1. Germline V gene lookup returns CDR1 MNHEY and CDR2 SVGAGI. Trimming at V came to 4 bases and at J to 1 base, leaving 0 bases not matched to a gene. The CDR3 extends over 14 amino acids.

This chain joins TRBV7-2 and TRBJ1-5; 9 bases fit TRBD1. V trimming: 5 bases; J trimming: 7 bases; junction bases outside the gene matches: 9. This CDR3 has 15 amino acids. The germline V gene encodes CDR1 SGHTA and CDR2 FQGNSA. DNA of the CDR3: TGTGCCAGCAGCCAAGGAGGGACAGGGAGGCAGCCCCAGCATTTT. Translating gives CASSQGGTGRQPQHF. Complete variable domain (other parts from reference TRBV7-2 and TRBJ1-5): GAGVSQSPSNKVTEKGKDVELRCDPISGHTALYWYRQSLGQGLEFLIYFQGNSAPDKSGLPSDRFSAERTGGSVSTLTIQRTQQEDSAVYLCASSQGGTGRQPQHFGDGTRLSIL.

The rearrangement links TRBV7-2 to TRBJ1-1; 7 positions agree with TRBD1. Germline loops: CDR1 SGHTA, CDR2 FQGNSA. Losses at the gene ends were 2 bases for V and 1 base for J; bases not matched to a gene: 7. CDR3 length: 16 amino acids. CDR3 nucleotide sequence: TGTGCCAGCAGCTTAAGGTCAGGGGGACAGAACACTGAAGCTTTCTTT. It encodes CASSLRSGGQNTEAFF.

The V and J genes are TRBV7-2 and TRBJ1-4, with D tentatively TRBD1 (6 bases). This CDR3 is 14 amino acids long. V lost 5 bases, J lost 5 bases, and 12 bases lay in between. Germline V gene data show CDR1 as SGHTA and CDR2 as FQGNSA. CDR3 DNA: TGTGCCAGCAGCAAAGGGGGGGGGAATGAAAAACTGTTTTTT. As protein: CASSKGGGNEKLFF.

The rearrangement uses TRBV7-8 and TRBJ1-6, with 7 bases fitting TRBD1. CDR1 and CDR2 from the germline V gene are SGHVS and FQNEAQ. This CDR3 is 14 amino acids long. V was pared by 3 bases and J by 5 bases, with 1 base of the junction left unmatched. CDR3 nucleotide sequence: TGTGCCAGCAGCTTCACAGGGGATAATTCACCCCTCCACTTT. This translates into CASSFTGDNSPLHF.

The chain joins TRBV9 to TRBJ2-5; no definite D call. Trimming took off 0 bases at V and 5 bases at J, with 14 bases between the two ends. Germline loops: CDR1 SGDLS, CDR2 YYNGEE. The CDR3 loop spans 15 amino acids. The CDR3 is CASSVGIAPGETQYF. The CDR3 DNA reads as TGTGCCAGCAGCGTAGGCATCGCCCCCGGGGAGACCCAGTACTTC.